The T cell receptor beta chain described here comes from a study of cytomegalovirus exposure and HLA in healthy donors. Whole-study results and caveats: The authors enumerated around 150 TCR beta chains as linked to cytomegalovirus. The authors later linked a missense DCLRE1C variant to TCR beta V- and J-gene trimming.

Between the trimmed V and J ends, which lost 5 bases and 5 bases, there was a span of 6 bases. Germline V gives CDR1 LGHNT, CDR2 FRNRAP. The CDR3 has 11 residues. Amplification used 60 Vbeta primers and 13 Jbeta primers. TCRdb's copy holds only in-frame clones and misses some; the assay was immunoSEQ multiplex PCR. The sample holds more than 100,000 clones, about two thirds seen once. As concerns this clone: No antigen is known for it. This specimen includes other DNA sequences encoding the same CDR3.

Specimen: PBMCs. The chain carries TRBV12-5 and TRBJ1-1; D unclear. The TCR comes from a woman aged 40 to 50 in good health and CMV-seropositive. The CDR3 reads CASGRGTEAFF. CDR3 in DNA: TGTGCTAGTGGTCGAGGGACTGAAGCTTTCTTT.